The clone carrying this T cell receptor beta chain has only a few counts. Its antigen is as yet unknown. The record originates from a study of blood T cells in healthy people across ages. Primed by a sample-barcoded 5' primer and a J-beta primer mix, a second PCR proceeded for roughly 7 to 11 cycles. Every sample returned 3 million or more CDR3-containing paired-end reads. Each CDR3 protein is one row after TCRdb ran MiXCR on the 5' RACE reads. In the table there are 1.5 million to 2 million distinct CDR3 sequences, about 50% of which are singletons. Whole-study findings and limits: Versus aged donors, long-lived donors had higher diversity and more naive CD4+ cells. The lack of PBMC sorting stopped any conclusive naive versus antigen-experienced comparison.

At least 6 micrograms of total RNA were extracted per sample. The CDR3 consists of 16 residues. Germline lookup yields CDR1 MDHEN and CDR2 SYDVKM. Losses at the gene ends were 8 bases for V and 4 bases for J; bases not matched to a gene: 11. The chain uses TRBV28 and TRBJ1-2; the match to TRBD1 covers 12 bases. What was sequenced was blood. This sequence was found in a woman aged 40 to 50 in good health. The CDR3 sequence: CASSKGQGAQSYGYTF. DNA of the CDR3: TGTGCCAGCTCTAAGGGACAGGGGGCGCAGAGCTATGGCTACACCTTC.